A selection of T cell receptor beta chains follows, all from one sample in a study of tumour-infiltrating T cells in Burkitt lymphoma. TCRdb's copy holds only in-frame clones and misses some; the assay was immunoSEQ multiplex PCR. The sample lists roughly 1,500 clones; just over 40% were seen once. The sequenced sample consisted of tumor tissue. These receptors were taken from a human donor with Burkitt lymphoma. Both conserved end residues are part of each CDR3. Fields, in order: V gene, D gene, J gene, clone size, CDR3 protein, CDR3 DNA. A D gene is named only where the DNA matches it firmly. Clone size appears in some rows only: once, few, many, or a class for an expanded clone.

V gene: TRBV13; D gene: TRBD2; J gene: TRBJ2-1; clone size: NA; CDR3 protein: CASSYRLAEGQFF; CDR3 DNA: TGTGCCAGCAGCTATCGGCTAGCGGAGGGGCAGTTCTTC
V gene: TRBV6-1; D gene: TRBD1; J gene: TRBJ1-2; clone size: NA; CDR3 protein: CASSEGSFDRGSYGYTF; CDR3 DNA: TGTGCCAGCAGTGAAGGGAGCTTCGACAGGGGAAGCTATGGCTACACCTTC
V gene: TRBV4-2; D gene: NA; J gene: TRBJ2-1; clone size: few; CDR3 protein: CASSQEGVLNEQFF; CDR3 DNA: TGTGCCAGCAGCCAAGAGGGGGTCCTCAATGAGCAGTTCTTC
V gene: TRBV11-2; D gene: TRBD2; J gene: TRBJ2-3; clone size: NA; CDR3 protein: CASSLVGGGAPDTQYF; CDR3 DNA: TGTGCCAGCAGCTTAGTGGGCGGGGGGGCCCCAGATACGCAGTATTTT
V gene: TRBV19; D gene: NA; J gene: TRBJ1-2; clone size: NA; CDR3 protein: CASSIHRRGNDYGYTF; CDR3 DNA: TGTGCCAGTAGTATTCACCGGCGGGGTAATGACTATGGCTACACCTTC
V gene: TRBV7-9; D gene: TRBD2; J gene: TRBJ2-3; clone size: NA; CDR3 protein: CASSGPSGGPTDTQYF; CDR3 DNA: TGTGCCAGCAGCGGACCTAGCGGGGGGCCCACAGATACGCAGTATTTT
V gene: TRBV7-2; D gene: TRBD1; J gene: TRBJ2-3; clone size: few; CDR3 protein: CASSLGDSFRTDTQYF; CDR3 DNA: TGTGCCAGCAGCTTAGGGGACAGCTTTCGGACAGATACGCAGTATTTT
V gene: TRBV28; D gene: NA; J gene: TRBJ2-7; clone size: NA; CDR3 protein: CASSRSGTLDF; CDR3 DNA: TGTGCCAGCAGCCGCTCCGGGACACTGGACTTC
V gene: TRBV7-9; D gene: NA; J gene: TRBJ1-5; clone size: few; CDR3 protein: CTSSVGGGNQPQHF; CDR3 DNA: TGTACCAGCAGCGTCGGGGGGGGGAATCAGCCCCAGCATTTT
V gene: TRBV30; D gene: NA; J gene: TRBJ1-2; clone size: few; CDR3 protein: CAWIKTPIGDYGYTF; CDR3 DNA: TGTGCCTGGATTAAAACCCCCATTGGGGACTATGGCTACACCTTC
V gene: TRBV30; D gene: NA; J gene: TRBJ1-1; clone size: NA; CDR3 protein: CAWSPGPRAAAEAFF; CDR3 DNA: TGTGCCTGGAGTCCGGGACCGCGGGCAGCTGCTGAAGCTTTCTTT
V gene: TRBV6-1; D gene: TRBD2; J gene: TRBJ2-5; clone size: NA; CDR3 protein: CASNELAGALETQYF; CDR3 DNA: TGTGCCAGCAATGAACTAGCGGGGGCCCTGGAGACCCAGTACTTC
V gene: TRBV5-6; D gene: TRBD1; J gene: TRBJ2-3; clone size: few; CDR3 protein: CASSLDRGTDTQYF; CDR3 DNA: TGTGCCAGCAGCTTGGACAGGGGGACAGATACGCAGTATTTT
V gene: TRBV7-2; D gene: NA; J gene: TRBJ2-7; clone size: few; CDR3 protein: CASSNRGPGDVEQYF; CDR3 DNA: TGTGCCAGCAGTAACCGAGGACCAGGTGATGTCGAGCAGTACTTC
V gene: TRBV6-5; D gene: TRBD1; J gene: TRBJ2-7; clone size: NA; CDR3 protein: CASSLTGGSYEQYF; CDR3 DNA: TGTGCCAGCAGTCTGACAGGGGGTTCTTACGAGCAGTACTTC
V gene: TRBV20-1; D gene: NA; J gene: TRBJ2-7; clone size: NA; CDR3 protein: CSAWSSYEQYF; CDR3 DNA: TGCAGTGCCTGGTCTTCCTACGAGCAGTACTTC
V gene: TRBV7-9; D gene: TRBD1; J gene: TRBJ1-1; clone size: NA; CDR3 protein: CASSRGTGANTEAFF; CDR3 DNA: TGTGCCAGCAGCCGAGGGACAGGGGCGAACACTGAAGCTTTCTTT
V gene: TRBV30; D gene: NA; J gene: TRBJ1-1; clone size: NA; CDR3 protein: CAWSREGPEAFF; CDR3 DNA: TGTGCCTGGAGCAGGGAAGGGCCTGAAGCTTTCTTT
V gene: TRBV28; D gene: NA; J gene: TRBJ1-5; clone size: NA; CDR3 protein: CASSSTNQPQHF; CDR3 DNA: TGTGCCAGCAGTTCTACCAATCAGCCCCAGCATTTT
V gene: TRBV27; D gene: NA; J gene: TRBJ1-2; clone size: NA; CDR3 protein: CASSPRLRGRYYGYTF; CDR3 DNA: TGTGCCAGCAGTCCTCGGCTCCGAGGCCGATACTATGGCTACACCTTC
V gene: TRBV27; D gene: NA; J gene: TRBJ2-7; clone size: few; CDR3 protein: CASSLVWGPSSYEQYF; CDR3 DNA: TGTGCCAGCAGTTTAGTCTGGGGGCCAAGCTCCTACGAGCAGTACTTC
V gene: TRBV27; D gene: NA; J gene: TRBJ1-2; clone size: few; CDR3 protein: CASSLSDRWKDGYTF; CDR3 DNA: TGTGCCAGCAGTTTATCGGATCGGTGGAAGGATGGCTACACCTTC
V gene: TRBV11-2; D gene: TRBD1; J gene: TRBJ2-7; clone size: NA; CDR3 protein: CASTPRTGITYEQYF; CDR3 DNA: TGTGCCAGCACCCCCCGGACAGGAATAACCTACGAGCAGTACTTC
V gene: TRBV14; D gene: NA; J gene: TRBJ2-1; clone size: few; CDR3 protein: CASSQGKGSYNEQFF; CDR3 DNA: TGTGCCAGCAGCCAGGGGAAGGGCTCCTACAATGAGCAGTTCTTC
V gene: TRBV15; D gene: TRBD1; J gene: TRBJ1-6; clone size: few; CDR3 protein: CATSNNDREYNSPLHF; CDR3 DNA: TGTGCCACCAGCAACAACGACAGGGAGTATAATTCACCCCTCCACTTT
V gene: TRBV18; D gene: NA; J gene: TRBJ2-3; clone size: NA; CDR3 protein: CASSPRPDTQYF; CDR3 DNA: TGTGCCAGCTCCCCCCGGCCAGATACGCAGTATTTT
V gene: TRBV12-5; D gene: NA; J gene: TRBJ1-1; clone size: few; CDR3 protein: CASGLPQAEAFF; CDR3 DNA: TGTGCTAGTGGTTTGCCACAGGCCGAAGCTTTCTTT
V gene: TRBV7-9; D gene: NA; J gene: TRBJ1-2; clone size: once; CDR3 protein: CASSLSGVYGYTF; CDR3 DNA: TGTGCCAGCAGCCTTTCAGGGGTATATGGCTACACCTTC
V gene: TRBV9; D gene: TRBD1; J gene: TRBJ2-3; clone size: NA; CDR3 protein: CASSSRQGLSDTQYF; CDR3 DNA: TGTGCCAGCAGCTCAAGACAGGGGTTGTCAGATACGCAGTATTTT
V gene: TRBV12-5; D gene: NA; J gene: TRBJ2-1; clone size: NA; CDR3 protein: CASGPRGGVDDSYNEQFF; CDR3 DNA: TGTGCTAGTGGCCCACGTGGAGGGGTAGATGATTCCTACAATGAGCAGTTCTTC
V gene: TRBV4-3; D gene: TRBD1; J gene: TRBJ2-1; clone size: few; CDR3 protein: CASSRGDREYNEQFF; CDR3 DNA: TGCGCCAGCAGCCGAGGGGACAGGGAATACAATGAGCAGTTCTTC
V gene: TRBV9; D gene: NA; J gene: TRBJ1-1; clone size: NA; CDR3 protein: CASSVASGGRGTEAFF; CDR3 DNA: TGTGCCAGCAGCGTAGCTTCTGGGGGGCGCGGCACTGAAGCTTTCTTT
V gene: TRBV15; D gene: TRBD1; J gene: TRBJ1-2; clone size: NA; CDR3 protein: CATSRVGQGGYGYTF; CDR3 DNA: TGTGCCACCAGCAGAGTTGGACAGGGGGGCTATGGCTACACCTTC
V gene: TRBV4-2; D gene: NA; J gene: TRBJ1-1; clone size: few; CDR3 protein: CASSQDSLGDTEAFF; CDR3 DNA: TGTGCCAGCAGCCAAGATTCTTTGGGTGACACTGAAGCTTTCTTT
V gene: TRBV10-3; D gene: NA; J gene: TRBJ2-6; clone size: NA; CDR3 protein: CALGEGLPGANVLTF; CDR3 DNA: TGTGCCTTAGGGGAAGGGTTGCCTGGGGCCAACGTCCTGACTTTC
V gene: TRBV6-5; D gene: NA; J gene: TRBJ2-2; clone size: NA; CDR3 protein: CASSQRGELFF; CDR3 DNA: TGTGCCAGCTCCCAGCGGGGGGAGCTGTTTTTT
V gene: TRBV18; D gene: NA; J gene: TRBJ1-5; clone size: NA; CDR3 protein: CASSGGWSNQLQHF; CDR3 DNA: TGTGCCAGCTCAGGGGGCTGGAGCAATCAGCTCCAGCATTTT
V gene: TRBV20-1; D gene: NA; J gene: TRBJ2-1; clone size: few; CDR3 protein: CSARGTGEQFF; CDR3 DNA: TGCAGTGCTAGAGGGACCGGTGAGCAGTTCTTC
V gene: TRBV7-2; D gene: NA; J gene: TRBJ1-1; clone size: NA; CDR3 protein: CASTGVSPVTEAFF; CDR3 DNA: TGTGCCAGCACCGGCGTGAGTCCGGTGACTGAAGCTTTCTTT
V gene: TRBV5-6; D gene: NA; J gene: TRBJ1-3; clone size: few; CDR3 protein: CASSLKIGNTIYF; CDR3 DNA: TGTGCCAGCAGCTTGAAGATTGGAAACACCATATATTTT
V gene: TRBV19; D gene: NA; J gene: TRBJ2-7; clone size: NA; CDR3 protein: CASSTLTGNEQYF; CDR3 DNA: TGTGCCAGTAGTACCCTCACAGGGAACGAGCAGTACTTC
V gene: TRBV7-2; D gene: NA; J gene: TRBJ2-7; clone size: NA; CDR3 protein: CASSFGYTYEQYF; CDR3 DNA: TGTGCCAGCAGCTTTGGCTATACCTACGAGCAGTACTTC
V gene: TRBV27; D gene: NA; J gene: TRBJ1-5; clone size: NA; CDR3 protein: CASSQSGFNQPQHF; CDR3 DNA: TGTGCCAGCAGCCAGTCAGGGTTTAATCAGCCCCAGCATTTT
V gene: TRBV11-3; D gene: TRBD1; J gene: TRBJ2-2; clone size: once; CDR3 protein: CASSLGDSGELFF; CDR3 DNA: TGTGCCAGCAGCTTAGGGGACAGCGGGGAGCTGTTTTTT
V gene: TRBV4-3; D gene: TRBD2; J gene: TRBJ2-4; clone size: NA; CDR3 protein: CASSQDGRGGGNIQYF; CDR3 DNA: TGCGCCAGCAGCCAAGATGGACGGGGGGGAGGAAACATTCAGTACTTC
V gene: TRBV7-2; D gene: TRBD2; J gene: TRBJ2-5; clone size: once; CDR3 protein: CASSPTSGEETQYF; CDR3 DNA: TGTGCCAGCAGCCCCACTAGCGGGGAGGAGACCCAGTACTTC
V gene: TRBV30; D gene: NA; J gene: TRBJ1-3; clone size: NA; CDR3 protein: CAWSVHLGNTIYF; CDR3 DNA: TGTGCCTGGAGTGTACACTTAGGAAACACCATATATTTT
V gene: TRBV7-8; D gene: NA; J gene: TRBJ2-2; clone size: few; CDR3 protein: CASRGTNTGELFF; CDR3 DNA: TGTGCCAGCAGGGGGACGAACACCGGGGAGCTGTTTTTT
V gene: TRBV4-1; D gene: TRBD1; J gene: TRBJ1-2; clone size: few; CDR3 protein: CASSQDRLTGQGEDYGYTF; CDR3 DNA: TGCGCCAGCAGCCAAGATCGTCTTACTGGACAGGGAGAGGACTATGGCTACACCTTC
V gene: TRBV28; D gene: NA; J gene: TRBJ2-2; clone size: few; CDR3 protein: CASSLRPASIGELFF; CDR3 DNA: TGTGCCAGCAGTTTACGGCCAGCATCGATCGGGGAGCTGTTTTTT
V gene: TRBV6-1; D gene: NA; J gene: TRBJ2-7; clone size: NA; CDR3 protein: CASSQIGAFSEQYF; CDR3 DNA: TGTGCCAGCAGTCAGATAGGGGCCTTCAGCGAGCAGTACTTC